The 8 T cell receptor beta chains listed next were all sequenced from one sample in a study of blood T cell repertoires in COVID-19 (dated by TCRdb to about 2020). Libraries were made using the immunoSEQ multiplex PCR assay. TCRdb carries this immuneACCESS record with in-frame sequences only. Its versions omit some clonotypes, under half of them owing to an unresolved V gene in the studies checked, with the rest unexplained. This sample gives roughly 150,000 clones in total; about nine tenths of them show up just once. Of the sample, 3.5% to 4.5% is held by the ten largest clones. Sequenced input: peripheral blood. The receptors originated from a woman aged 70-85 years with acute or convalescent COVID-19.

This rearrangement joins TRBV9 to TRBJ1-1; 7 bases are shared with TRBD1. Germline V gives CDR1 SGDLS, CDR2 YYNGEE. V lost 0 bases and J lost 1; bases outside the gene matches: 3. The CDR3 consists of 15 residues. The CDR3: CASSVEPGGNTEAFF. CDR3 DNA: TGTGCCAGCAGCGTAGAACCAGGGGGGAACACTGAAGCTTTCTTT.

The chain employs TRBV6-5 and TRBJ2-7, with TRBD1 identical over 7 bases. The germline V gene has CDR1 MNHEY and CDR2 SVGAGI. The CDR3 contains 15 residues. V dropped 0 bases and J dropped 2; count of bases not matched to a gene: 4. The DNA of the CDR3 is TGTGCCAGCAGTTACTCGGACAGGAGAACCTACGAGCAGTACTTC. This sequence encodes CASSYSDRRTYEQYF.

The genes are TRBV19 and TRBJ2-5; D unclear. The V and J ends lost 0 bases and 7 bases respectively, with 9 bases between them. Looked up from germline, CDR1 is LNHDA and CDR2 is SQIVND (reference sequence). This CDR3 spans 13 amino acids. The CDR3 DNA is TGTGCCAGTAGTATAGAACTTTCAGGGACCCAGTACTTC. Protein product: CASSIELSGTQYF.

The V call is TRBV20-1, the J call TRBJ1-6; D is ambiguous. Germline CDR1 and CDR2: DFQATT and SNEGSKA (reference sequence). The CDR3 length is 14 residues. V lost 3 bases and J 8 bases, leaving 14 bases between the germline ends. CDR3 in amino acids: CSASGRRYDSPLHF. DNA for the CDR3: TGCAGTGCTAGTGGGAGGAGATATGATTCACCCCTCCACTTT.

This chain connects TRBV25-1 to TRBJ1-2; possible D gene TRBD1, 5 bases. The V and J ends lost 8 bases and 2 bases respectively, with 9 bases between them. The CDR3 runs to 12 residues. Germline CDR1 MGHDK, CDR2 SYGVNS. As DNA, the CDR3 is TGTGCCAGCTCTGGACACAACTATGGCTACACCTTC. It specifies CASSGHNYGYTF.

The genes are TRBV11-2 and TRBJ1-2; possibly TRBD1 for D (5 bases). Germline CDR1 is SGHAT and CDR2 is FQNNGV. This CDR3 is 16 amino acids long. V was pared by 1 base and J by 2 bases, with 14 bases between. CDR3 residues: CASSLGGVGLNYGYTF. DNA for the CDR3: TGTGCCAGCAGCTTAGGGGGGGTAGGGTTGAACTATGGCTACACCTTC.

The CDR3 nucleotides are TGCGCCAGCAGCTCCGGACAGGGGCCAAATGGCTACACCTTC. Encoded protein: CASSSGQGPNGYTF. The chain uses TRBV5-1 and TRBJ1-2; 9 nucleotides agree with TRBD1. In germline, CDR1 is SGHRS, CDR2 YFSETQ. The CDR3 totals 14 residues. V was clipped by 3 bases and J by 6 bases; unmatched bases: 6.

The rearrangement links TRBV2 to TRBJ1-4, with no clear D. This CDR3 has 14 amino acids. Per the germline V gene, CDR1 is SNHLY and CDR2 is FYNNEI. V was cut by 4 bases and J by 8 bases, with 14 bases left in between. The CDR3 here is CASSVVRQLEKLFF. The CDR3 DNA reads as TGTGCCAGCAGTGTGGTGAGGCAGCTGGAAAAACTGTTTTTT.